This TCR beta chain was found in a study of blood T cell repertoires in COVID-19. Whole-study context: T cells, B-cell-depleted T cells, or PBMCs supplied cDNA or gDNA.

The CDR3 has 16 residues. The germline V gene has CDR1 SNHLY and CDR2 FYNNEI. Trimming cost V 6 bases and J 2 bases; bases outside gene matches: 10. Assay used: immunoSEQ multiplex PCR; TCRdb lists only in-frame clones, some missing. In the table there are about 350,000 clones, around nine tenths of which are singletons. The chain recombines TRBV2 with TRBJ1-1, with 9 bases identical to TRBD1. The sequencing sample was made of peripheral blood. The TCR originated in a woman aged 70-85 years with COVID-19, enrolled during active disease. The CDR3: CASRTGGYFFNTEAFF. As DNA, the CDR3 is TGTGCCAGCAGGACAGGGGGATACTTCTTTAACACTGAAGCTTTCTTT.